This is a list of T cell receptor beta chains from one sample in a study of T cell responses to AZD1222 COVID-19 vaccine. Clones were read by immunoSEQ multiplex PCR, and TCRdb kept only the in-frame ones, dropping some. The table has about 130,000 clones, 88% seen once. Specimen: peripheral blood, collected on day 0 of AZD1222 vaccination. The source is an adult in good health. Both conserved end residues are part of each CDR3. The D gene is left open where the match is weak. The size field is filled for only some rows; it gives once, few, many or a size class.

TRBV6-5	TRBJ1-5	.	.	15	TGTGCCAGCAGTTCCGACCCGCGGTTGGGTCAGCCCCAGCATTTT	CASSSDPRLGQPQHF
TRBV5-1	TRBJ2-5	.	TRBD1	14	TGCGCCAGCAGCTGGACAGGGCCGGAGGAGACCCAGTACTTC	CASSWTGPEETQYF
TRBV18	TRBJ2-1	.	TRBD2	16	TGTGCCAGCTCACCCCGACTAGCGGGAGGGTACAATGAGCAGTTCTTC	CASSPRLAGGYNEQFF
TRBV9	TRBJ2-5	.	.	15	TGTGCCAGCAGCGTAGCGGCTAGCAGACAAGAGACCCAGTACTTC	CASSVAASRQETQYF
TRBV5-1	TRBJ2-4	.	.	14	TGCGCCAGCAATCAAGGGGGTTCTCAAAACATTCAGTACTTC	CASNQGGSQNIQYF
TRBV28	TRBJ2-7	.	.	11	TGTGCCAGCAGTTTACAGGACGAGCAGTACTTC	CASSLQDEQYF
TRBV5-4	TRBJ1-6	.	TRBD1	15	TGTGCCAGCAGCTTAAAGACAGGGTCAAATTCACCCCTCCACTTT	CASSLKTGSNSPLHF
TRBV12-3/TRBV12-4	TRBJ2-7	.	.	13	TGTGCCAGCAGTTTTTTACCGCTCTACGAGCAGTACTTC	CASSFLPLYEQYF
TRBV6-1	TRBJ1-5	.	.	15	TGTGCCAGCAGTGAAGGGCAGGGGAGAGTTCAGCCCCAGCATTTT	CASSEGQGRVQPQHF
TRBV6-5	TRBJ2-7	.	TRBD2	15	TGTGCCAGCAGTTACCGCCGACTAGCGGGAGGCGAGCAGTACTTC	CASSYRRLAGGEQYF
TRBV6-5	TRBJ2-7	.	TRBD2	13	TGTGCCGGGGCTAGCGGAGATAGCTACGAGCAGTACTTC	CAGASGDSYEQYF
TRBV10-3	TRBJ2-7	.	.	13	TGTGCCATCAGTGGGGACGGGGTCTACGAGCAGTACTTC	CAISGDGVYEQYF
TRBV9	TRBJ1-1	.	.	15	TGTGCCAGCAGCGTAAGGGGGGGCATGAACACTGAAGCTTTCTTT	CASSVRGGMNTEAFF
TRBV27	TRBJ2-7	once	.	12	TGTGCCAGCAGTCCTGTTACGGGGGAGCAGTACTTC	CASSPVTGEQYF
TRBV12-5	TRBJ1-5	once	.	16	TGTGCTAGTGGTTTGGTACGAGGGACTAGCAATCAGCCCCAGCATTTT	CASGLVRGTSNQPQHF
TRBV7-2	TRBJ1-2	.	.	17	TGTGCCAGCAGCTCCCAGACACAGGGCAGACGTCCCTATGGCTACACCTTC	CASSSQTQGRRPYGYTF
TRBV28	TRBJ2-1	.	TRBD2	16	TGTGCCAGCAGTACCATAGCGGGGGCCTCCTACAATGAGCAGTTCTTC	CASSTIAGASYNEQFF
TRBV19	TRBJ1-5	once	TRBD1	15	TGTGCCAGTAGTACCCTGGGACAGGGAAATCAGCCCCAGCATTTT	CASSTLGQGNQPQHF
TRBV4-3	TRBJ2-3	.	TRBD1	15	TGCGCCAGCAGCCTAGCCTTAGGGGGCGGCGATACGCAGTATTTT	CASSLALGGGDTQYF